The 7 T cell receptor beta chains below were found in one sample sequenced in a study of identical twins. One entry per CDR3 protein, called by TCRdb with MiXCR from the 5' RACE reads. The table shows about 210,000 distinct CDR3 sequences, with less than 10% occurring only once. The sample was memory (CD45RO+) T cells sorted from blood. These receptors were obtained from a woman aged 18-29 years in good health.

This clonotype came up a few times. The chain employs TRBV6-1 and TRBJ1-6; D possibly corresponds to TRBD1 (5 bases). The CDR3 extends over 14 amino acids. Between the trimmed V and J ends, which lost 6 bases and 1 base, there was a span of 7 bases. Germline CDR1 MNHNS, CDR2 SASEGT. In DNA, the CDR3 is TGTGCCAGCAGACGGGGGTCCTATAATTCACCCCTCCACTTT. This encodes CASRRGSYNSPLHF.

This clonotype has just a few counts. The chain carries TRBV3-1 and TRBJ2-5; D possibly corresponds to TRBD1 (6 bases). This CDR3 is 15 amino acids long. Trimming took 4 bases from V and 5 from J, leaving 17 bases between them. The germline V gene has CDR1 LGHDT and CDR2 YNNKEL (reference sequence). CDR3 in amino acids: CASSRGLQGIETQYF. The DNA for the CDR3 is TGTGCCAGCAGCCGAGGTCTACAGGGAATCGAGACCCAGTACTTC.

This clonotype was seen many times. This chain connects TRBV5-6 to TRBJ1-1; tentatively, D is TRBD1 (5 bases). The CDR3 consists of 14 residues. Trimming shortened V by 5 bases and J by 7 bases, and 18 bases separated the two germline ends. CDR1 is SGHDT and CDR2 is YYEEEE in the germline V gene. This CDR3 reads CASRVTRKGNEAFF. The CDR3 DNA follows: TGTGCCAGCAGAGTGACACGGAAGGGGAATGAAGCTTTCTTT.

This rearrangement joins TRBV9 to TRBJ2-2; D gene ambiguous. The germline gives CDR1 SGDLS, CDR2 YYNGEE. V lost 1 base and J 5 bases, leaving 6 bases between the germline ends. The CDR3 consists of 13 residues. The CDR3 DNA is TGTGCCAGCAGCGTACGATTAACCGGGGAGCTGTTTTTT. Its translation: CASSVRLTGELFF.

This clonotype has just one count. The V call is TRBV7-9, the J call TRBJ2-1, with TRBD2 matching 8 bases. This CDR3 comprises 15 residues. CDR1 and CDR2 (germline): SEHNR, FQNEAQ (reference sequence). With V trimmed by 7 bases and J by 8 bases, 13 bases remained unmatched. The CDR3 DNA sequence: TGTGCCAGCACCGGGAGGGTTGACTTCCGCCATGAGCAGTTCTTC. Translation: CASTGRVDFRHEQFF.

In its sample, this clonotype was seen a few times. For the CDR3, the DNA is TGTGCCAGCAGCCAGGGGACAGGGAACAATCAGCCCCAGCATTTT. This gives the protein CASSQGTGNNQPQHF. V usage is TRBV3-1 and J usage is TRBJ1-5, with 9 nucleotides matching TRBD1. Losses at the gene ends were 3 bases for V and 3 bases for J; bases not matched to a gene: 3. Germline CDR1 reads LGHDT; CDR2 reads YNNKEL (reference sequence). The CDR3 contains 15 residues.

The chain employs TRBV5-4 and TRBJ1-4; D is perhaps TRBD1 (5 bases). CDR1 and CDR2 (germline): SGHNT, YYREEE (reference sequence). Trimming left V 4 bases short and J 7 bases short, with 14 bases between. CDR3 length equals 14 residues. CDR3 sequence: CASSQKGIGEKLFF. CDR3 bases: TGTGCCAGCAGCCAAAAGGGGATCGGTGAAAAACTGTTTTTT.